The rows below give T cell receptor beta chains drawn from one sample of a study of chemoradiotherapy in HPV16-positive cancers. Clones were sequenced by immunoSEQ multiplex PCR, and TCRdb holds only the in-frame ones, with some missing. This table holds 12,000 to 15,000 clones, roughly 91% found once. The sample consisted of blood, taken from a patient who underwent chemoradiotherapy. Receptor source: a human donor with HPV-associated anogenital cancer. CDR3s include the opening cysteine and the closing phenylalanine or tryptophan. D genes are given only for firm matches. Expanded clones get a size class; other rows say once, few or many, or leave the size out.

d_gene	v_gene	j_gene	abundance	CDR3nt	CDR3aa
TRBD1	TRBV15	TRBJ2-5	.	TGTGCCACCAGCAGAGGAGGCGACAGGGTGAAAGGGACCCAGTACTTC	CATSRGGDRVKGTQYF
TRBD1	TRBV30	TRBJ1-3	few	TGTGCCTGGGCAGGGGGCTCTGGAAACACCATATATTTT	CAWAGGSGNTIYF
.	TRBV19	TRBJ2-1	.	TGTGCCAGTAGTATAGGAGGTCCGAAGGGGGTGGAGCAGTTCTTC	CASSIGGPKGVEQFF
.	TRBV4-2	TRBJ1-5	.	TGTGCCAGCAGCCAAGCTACAGGGAGGAATCAGCCCCAGCATTTT	CASSQATGRNQPQHF
.	TRBV10-2	TRBJ2-7	.	TGCGCCAGCAGTGGAGGTATGGTCGTGGGCAAGCAGTACTTC	CASSGGMVVGKQYF
TRBD1	TRBV19	TRBJ2-3	.	TGTGCCAGTGGTGACCCGGGACAGGGCACAGATACGCAGTATTTT	CASGDPGQGTDTQYF
.	TRBV6-5	TRBJ2-5	.	TGTGCCAGCAGTTACGGAGGGGTACAAGAGACCCAGTACTTC	CASSYGGVQETQYF
TRBD1	TRBV4-1	TRBJ2-7	few	TGCGCCAGCAGCCAAGGTCAGGGGGCGCAAGAGCAGTACTTC	CASSQGQGAQEQYF
TRBD2	TRBV5-1	TRBJ2-1	.	TGCGCCAGCAGGCCAATTGGACTAGCCGATGAGCAGTTCTTC	CASRPIGLADEQFF
.	TRBV6-6	TRBJ1-2	.	TGTGCCAGCAGGGGATTAGAAACCGCAAACTATGGCTACACCTTC	CASRGLETANYGYTF
TRBD2	TRBV6-4	TRBJ2-2	.	TGTGCCAGCAGTCCCTCTAGCGGGGGGCCCACCGGGGAGCTGTTTTTT	CASSPSSGGPTGELFF
.	TRBV29-1	TRBJ1-2	.	TGCAGCGTTGTCAGCGGCTACACCTTC	CSVVSGYTF
.	TRBV30	TRBJ2-1	.	TGTGCCTGGAGTGTGGCCTTAGACCCCTCAAGCAATGAGCAGTTCTTC	CAWSVALDPSSNEQFF